The 29 T cell receptor beta chains below come from one sample, sequenced in a study of blood T cells in healthy people across ages (dated by TCRdb to about 2015). The library came from 5' RACE. The sequencing machine was an Illumina HiSeq 2500. A second about 7 to 12 cycle PCR used a sample-barcoded 5' primer and a J-beta primer mix. TCRdb redid the processing of the public reads, applying fastp at Q25 and MiXCR, and retained in-frame beta chains. Duplicate CDR3 protein sequences are folded into a single record with the most common DNA and genes. Within this sample are about 630,000 distinct CDR3 sequences, with under 25% of them counted one time only. The ten largest clones capture roughly 3.6% of the sample. The sample consisted of blood. All receptors come from a man between 65 and 80 years old in good health.

On this clonotype itself: This likely comes from a read error, as the CDR3 has no conserved phenylalanine or tryptophan at its end. Here the CDR3 DNA reads TGCAGTGCTAGAGATCCCAGGGCCCACTACGAGCAGTACCTC. Translation: CSARDPRAHYEQYL. The chain combines TRBV20-1 with TRBJ2-5; weak D call: TRBD1 (5 bases). Near its end, the DNA agrees better with TRBJ2-7, so the J call may be wrong. The CDR3 covers 14 residues. From germline, CDR1 is DFQATT and CDR2 SNEGSKA (reference sequence).

This chain links TRBV2 with TRBJ2-7; D not certain. The germline CDR1 and CDR2 sequences are SNHLY and FYNNEI. CDR3 length: 15 amino acids. The V gene lost 6 bases and the J gene lost 2 bases, with 17 bases spanning the gap. The CDR3 loop is CASSAARAPTYEQYF. For the CDR3, the DNA is TGTGCCAGCAGCGCTGCCCGGGCCCCGACCTACGAGCAGTACTTC.

In this sample, this clonotype turned up a few times. V is TRBV5-1 and J is TRBJ2-5; unclear D gene. The J call may be wrong; the DNA end is better matched by TRBJ2-1. The CDR3 contains 11 residues. From germline, CDR1 is SGHRS and CDR2 YFSETQ. CDR3: CASSFENEQFF. CDR3 bases: TGCGCCAGCAGCTTCGAGAATGAGCAGTTCTTC.

The CDR3 here is CASSLWEGRETQYF. In DNA, the CDR3 is TGTGCCAGCAGTTTGTGGGAGGGCCGGGAGACCCAGTACTTC. The gene calls are TRBV12-3 or TRBV12-4 and TRBJ2-5; TRBD2 agrees at 7 bases. The CDR3 contains 14 residues. V was pared by 3 bases and J by 5 bases, with 6 bases of the junction left unmatched.

The chain joins TRBV29-1 to TRBJ2-1; 8 nucleotides match TRBD2. V dropped 4 bases and J dropped 5; count of bases not matched to a gene: 10. The germline V gene encodes CDR1 SQVTM and CDR2 ANQGSEA. The CDR3 is made up of 15 amino acids. Here the CDR3 reads CSVVRGRPIDNEQFF. CDR3 nucleotide sequence: TGCAGCGTTGTTCGCGGGAGGCCAATTGACAATGAGCAGTTCTTC.

This clonotype came up a few times. The chain carries TRBV6-2 or TRBV6-3 and TRBJ2-2, with D possibly being TRBD1 (5 bases). The CDR3 consists of 13 residues. V was pared by 7 bases and J by 4 bases, with 10 bases between. Germline CDR1 and CDR2: MNHEY and SVGEGT. In nucleotides, the CDR3 is TGTGCCAGCATAGGACAAGCCACCGGGGAGCTGTTTTTT. Translated, it gives CASIGQATGELFF.

V and J are TRBV12-3 or TRBV12-4 and TRBJ1-5; D gene uncertain. Trimming took off 1 base at V and 0 bases at J, with 7 bases between the two ends. The CDR3 is made up of 15 amino acids. In DNA form, the CDR3 reads TGTGCCAGCAGTTTAGAGGCAGATAGCAATCAGCCCCAGCATTTT. Its translation is CASSLEADSNQPQHF.

The chain is built from TRBV28 and TRBJ1-2, with D tentatively TRBD1 (5 bases). The length of the CDR3 is 12 residues. Germline V gene lookup returns CDR1 MDHEN and CDR2 SYDVKM. V shed 6 bases and J shed 4 bases, with 9 bases lying between them. CDR3 bases: TGTGCCAGCAGGGGGCTGGCCTATGGCTACACCTTC. It specifies CASRGLAYGYTF.

This clonotype was recorded at least ten times. The rearrangement joins TRBV20-1 to TRBJ2-1, with TRBD2 identical over 10 bases. V trimming: 6 bases; J trimming: 10 bases; junction bases outside the gene matches: 15. The CDR3 has 15 amino acids. The germline gives CDR1 DFQATT, CDR2 SNEGSKA (reference sequence). The CDR3 DNA reads as TGCAGTGCCCATCTTAGGGCTAGCGGGAGACAAGAGCAGTTCTTC. Its translation is CSAHLRASGRQEQFF.

The table lists this clonotype with many counts. This rearrangement joins TRBV13 to TRBJ1-4; TRBD1 agrees at 8 bases. CDR1 and CDR2 (germline): PRHDT, FYEKMQ (reference sequence). This CDR3 region has 15 residues. The J segment lost 5 bases and the V segment lost 5 bases, leaving 7 bases of the junction unmatched. CDR3 sequence (DNA): TGTGCCAGCAGCCCCGGGACAGGCCTGAATGAAAAACTGTTTTTT. It translates to CASSPGTGLNEKLFF.

This clonotype was seen many times. The V gene is TRBV29-1, the J gene TRBJ2-1, with D perhaps assigned TRBD1 or TRBD2 (5 bases each). The CDR3 runs 13 residues. Germline-derived CDR1 and CDR2 are SQVTM and ANQGSEA. Trimming left V 6 bases short and J 9 bases short, with 18 bases between. CDR3: CSVDMKGTGEQFF. CDR3 DNA sequence: TGCAGCGTAGACATGAAGGGGACGGGTGAGCAGTTCTTC.

This clonotype was seen more than once but under ten times. A read error may produce the germline difference seen at one junction end. V gene TRBV27 combines with J gene TRBJ1-2; D might be TRBD1 (6 bases). CDR3 length: 16 amino acids. The germline CDR1 and CDR2 sequences are MNHEY and SMNVEV (reference sequence). The CDR3, as DNA: TGTGCCAACAGTTTATCCCCCAGACAGGAAAACTATGGCTACACCTTC. Its protein product is CANSLSPRQENYGYTF.

This clonotype has only a few counts. V gene TRBV7-9 combines with J gene TRBJ2-6, with D perhaps being TRBD1 or TRBD2 (6 bases each). CDR3 size: 15 residues. Germline V lookup: CDR1 SEHNR, CDR2 FQNEAQ (reference sequence). V was pared by 3 bases and J by 9 bases, with 15 bases between. This CDR3 reads CASSFPGGLVNVLTF. CDR3 in DNA: TGTGCCAGCAGCTTCCCCGGGGGCTTAGTCAACGTCCTGACTTTC. The full variable domain, rest sourced from reference TRBV7-9 and TRBJ2-6, is DTGVSQNPRHKITKRGQNVTFRCDPISEHNRLYWYRQTLGQGPEFLTYFQNEAQLEKSRLLSDRFSAERPKGSFSTLEIQRTEQGDSAMYLCASSFPGGLVNVLTFGAGSRLTVL.

This clonotype came up many times. J is TRBJ2-1 and V is TRBV7-6, with 14 bases fitting TRBD2. The germline gives CDR1 SGHVS, CDR2 FNYEAQ. V dropped 5 bases and J dropped 7; count of bases not matched to a gene: 7. This CDR3 has 16 residues. In DNA form, the CDR3 reads TGTGCCAGCAGCCCCGGGACTAGCGGGAGTTCAAATGAGCAGTTCTTC. Its protein product is CASSPGTSGSSNEQFF.

This clonotype turned up a few times. V is TRBV4-3 and J is TRBJ2-7, with D uncertain. V was clipped by 1 base and J by 3 bases, with 16 bases between them. Germline V gives CDR1 LGHNA, CDR2 YSLEER. This CDR3 region has 16 residues. The CDR3: CASSQGSGHSLYEQYF. Here the CDR3 DNA reads TGCGCCAGCAGCCAAGGTTCCGGGCACAGCCTCTACGAGCAGTACTTC.

In its sample, this clonotype was seen a few times. The chain has TRBV6-6 and TRBJ2-5; the D is unclear. The germline gives CDR1 MNHNY, CDR2 SVGAGI (reference sequence). The CDR3 contains 13 residues. The germline V and J ends were trimmed by 5 bases and 1 base, with 8 bases remaining between them. This chain's CDR3 is CASSTPRQETQYF. CDR3 in DNA: TGTGCCAGCAGTACCCCTCGCCAAGAGACCCAGTACTTC.

About this clonotype: Being one base from a much bigger clone, this may be a read error. It is likely a read error, because the conserved phenylalanine at the end of the CDR3 is missing. This sequence joins TRBV4-1 and TRBJ2-1; TRBD1 or TRBD2 may be the D gene (6 bases each). V was shortened by 4 bases and J by 5 bases, with 21 bases between the two germline ends. The CDR3 is 17 amino acids. CDR1 is MGHRA, CDR2 YSYEKL, per germline. DNA of the CDR3: TGCGCCAGCAGCCGCACAGACGGGGGCCAAGGTGACAATGAGCAGTTCCTC. It codes for CASSRTDGGQGDNEQFL.

In this sample, this clonotype turned up a few times. This chain links TRBV25-1 with TRBJ1-4, with 9 nucleotides matching TRBD1. V lost 6 bases to trimming and J lost 7 bases; unmatched junction nucleotides: 3. The CDR3 length is 13 residues. Per the germline V gene, CDR1 is MGHDK and CDR2 is SYGVNS. DNA for the CDR3: TGTGCCAGCAGACAGGGGGCGGTTGAAAAACTGTTTTTT. This encodes CASRQGAVEKLFF.

Regarding this clonotype: One end of the junction does not line up with germline, which may come from a read error. The genes are TRBV6-1 and TRBJ2-1; 9 bases fit TRBD2. The CDR3 has 15 amino acids. Per the germline V gene, CDR1 is MNHNS and CDR2 is SASEGT. The CDR3 bases are TGTGGCAGCAGTGAGAGGCGGGAGGGATACAATGAGCAGTTCTTC. Translation gives CGSSERREGYNEQFF.

Written as DNA, the CDR3 is TGCAGTGCCCCAGGGCCGAACAATGAGCAGTTCTTC. Protein product: CSAPGPNNEQFF. The V and J genes are TRBV20-1 and TRBJ2-1, with D perhaps matching TRBD1 (5 bases). Germline CDR1 and CDR2: DFQATT and SNEGSKA (reference sequence). V lost 6 bases, J lost 5 bases, and 11 bases lay in between. The CDR3 contains 12 residues.

The rearrangement uses TRBV20-1 and TRBJ1-1, with TRBD1 as a possible D gene (5 bases). The CDR3 consists of 14 residues. The V end was cut by 4 bases, the J end by 0 bases, with 12 bases between. Germline CDR1 DFQATT, CDR2 SNEGSKA (reference sequence). This CDR3 is CSATKTGMNTEAFF. Written as DNA, the CDR3 is TGCAGTGCTACGAAAACAGGAATGAACACTGAAGCTTTCTTT.

This clonotype was counted at least ten times. The chain combines TRBV27 with TRBJ2-5, with D perhaps TRBD1 or TRBD2 (5 bases each). Germline-derived CDR1 and CDR2 are MNHEY and SMNVEV (reference sequence). V was pared by 5 bases and J by 5 bases, with 18 bases between. The CDR3 has 15 residues. As DNA, the CDR3 is TGTGCCAGCAGTAGGGACGCCCGGCTTTGGGAGACCCAGTACTTC. As protein: CASSRDARLWETQYF.

This clonotype was counted a few times. This chain uses TRBV7-2 with TRBJ1-4, with no clear D. The CDR3 is 13 residues long. The V end lost 0 bases, the J end lost 6 bases, and 5 bases lay between the germline ends. The germline gives CDR1 SGHTA, CDR2 FQGNSA. Here the CDR3 DNA reads TGTGCCAGCAGCTTAGCAAGGGATGAAAAACTGTTTTTT. This codes for CASSLARDEKLFF.

The rearrangement uses TRBV5-5 and TRBJ1-6; D is unclear. The germline V gene encodes CDR1 SGHKS and CDR2 YYEKEE (reference sequence). There are 15 residues in the CDR3. V was shortened by 3 bases and J by 13 bases, with 20 bases between the two germline ends. This CDR3 is CASSSAELSVWPLHF. CDR3 bases: TGTGCCAGCAGCTCCGCGGAACTCTCGGTTTGGCCCCTCCACTTT. Full variable domain (outside the CDR3, taken from reference TRBV5-5 and TRBJ1-6): DAGVTQSPTHLIKTRGQQVTLRCSPISGHKSVSWYQQVLGQGPQFIFQYYEKEERGRGNFPDRFSARQFPNYSSELNVNALLLGDSALYLCASSSAELSVWPLHFGNGTRLTVT.

The table lists this clonotype with a count of one. The rearrangement links TRBV27 to TRBJ2-4; D is perhaps TRBD2 (5 bases). This CDR3 is 14 amino acids long. The germline gives CDR1 MNHEY, CDR2 SMNVEV (reference sequence). The ends were cut back, 5 bases at V and 3 bases at J, with 11 bases in the middle. The CDR3 spells CASSPRGIKNIQYF. In DNA, the CDR3 is TGTGCCAGCAGTCCCCGGGGTATCAAAAACATTCAGTACTTC.

The rearrangement joins TRBV3-1 to TRBJ2-5, with TRBD2 identical over 7 bases. The DNA end is a closer match to TRBJ2-7, so the J assignment may be wrong. CDR1 is LGHDT, CDR2 YNNKEL, per germline (reference sequence). This CDR3 spans 15 amino acids. The CDR3 DNA sequence: TGTGCCAGCAGCCAAGGCCGGACTAGCTCCTACGAGCAGTACTTC. This sequence encodes CASSQGRTSSYEQYF.

This chain links TRBV25-1 with TRBJ1-5; 8 bases line up with TRBD1. The CDR3 covers 15 residues. Germline loops: CDR1 MGHDK, CDR2 SYGVNS. J gave up 4 bases and V 4 bases, and 6 bases lay outside the gene matches. CDR3 sequence reads: CASSGKQGGNQPQHF. In DNA form, the CDR3 reads TGTGCCAGCAGTGGTAAACAGGGGGGGAATCAGCCCCAGCATTTT.

This clonotype was counted only a few times. In DNA, the CDR3 is TGTGCCAGCAGCCGGACTAGCGGGACACAAGAGACCCAGTACTTC. This codes for CASSRTSGTQETQYF. The chain carries TRBV27 and TRBJ2-5, with 12 nucleotides matching TRBD2. V was clipped by 6 bases and J by 2 bases; unmatched bases: 4. The CDR3 loop spans 15 amino acids. Germline V gene data show CDR1 as MNHEY and CDR2 as SMNVEV (reference sequence).

This rearrangement joins TRBV6-1 to TRBJ2-7; D remains ambiguous. V was shortened by 2 bases and J by 5 bases, with 13 bases between the two germline ends. The germline V gene has CDR1 MNHNS and CDR2 SASEGT. The CDR3 is made up of 14 amino acids. In DNA form, the CDR3 reads TGTGCCAGCAGTGAAAGTAACTACTACCACGAGCAGTACTTC. Amino acid sequence: CASSESNYYHEQYF.